The 22 T cell receptor beta chains listed next were all sequenced from one sample in a study of HIV-infected children after antiretroviral therapy interruption. Treatment noted: PENTA 11 planned treatment interruption arm or continuous ART arm. A 3' RACE protocol on RNA, with unique molecular identifiers, produced the TCR library. Each CDR3 protein gets one entry after TCRdb re-called the 3' RACE reads with MiXCR. The sample has approximately 95,000 distinct CDR3 sequences, about 6.9% seen once. Sequences were derived from CD45RA+ CD4+ T cells from PBMCs, pooled from several time points, sampled from a donor given antiretroviral therapy, either interrupted or continuous. Subset in this sample: naive CD4+ CD45RA+ CD45RO- T cells. Receptors were obtained from a pool of human donors with HIV.

This clonotype was counted at least ten times. The V call is TRBV5-6, the J call TRBJ2-7, with 11 bases fitting TRBD1. V dropped 0 bases and J dropped 5; count of bases not matched to a gene: 7. Germline values: CDR1 SGHDT, CDR2 YYEEEE. The length of the CDR3 is 16 residues. The CDR3 DNA reads TGTGCCAGCAGCTTGGGCACCGGGACAGGGGGAAACGAGCAGTACTTC. Its protein is CASSLGTGTGGNEQYF.

This clonotype has a count of ten or more. The J gene is TRBJ1-1, the V gene TRBV6-5, with 8 bases identical to TRBD1. V lost 2 bases, J lost 6 bases, and 8 bases stayed unmatched. The germline V gene encodes CDR1 MNHEY and CDR2 SVGAGI. The CDR3 runs to 15 residues. CDR3 protein: CASSYTGGVVSEAFF. DNA for the CDR3: TGTGCCAGCAGTTACACAGGGGGTGTAGTATCTGAAGCTTTCTTT.

This clonotype was counted at least ten times. The chain couples TRBV6-6 to TRBJ2-7, with 8 bases lining up with TRBD1. The J segment lost 4 bases and the V segment lost 0 bases, leaving 5 bases of the junction unmatched. CDR1 is MNHNY and CDR2 is SVGAGI in the germline V gene (reference sequence). The CDR3 totals 15 residues. The CDR3 coding sequence is TGTGCCAGCAGTTACTCGATGCGGACAGGGTACGAGCAGTACTTC. Encoded protein: CASSYSMRTGYEQYF.

The chain recombines TRBV11-2 with TRBJ1-2, with D uncertain. V was shortened by 4 bases and J by 4 bases, with 10 bases between the two germline ends. The CDR3 is 13 amino acids. Germline assignment: CDR1 SGHAT and CDR2 FQNNGV. This CDR3 reads CASSSVGSYGYTF. DNA of the CDR3: TGTGCCAGCAGCTCCGTCGGATCCTATGGCTACACCTTC.

Only a few counts were recorded for this clonotype. The gene calls are TRBV2 and TRBJ2-2; no firm D call. The CDR3 covers 14 residues. The germline V gene has CDR1 SNHLY and CDR2 FYNNEI. The ends were cut back, 8 bases at V and 7 bases at J, with 17 bases in the middle. This chain's CDR3 is CASQDHLKFGELFF. The CDR3 DNA sequence: TGTGCCAGCCAGGACCACTTGAAGTTCGGGGAGCTGTTTTTT.

Ten or more counts support this clonotype. V usage is TRBV4-1 and J usage is TRBJ2-7; 9 nucleotides match TRBD1. There are 19 residues in the CDR3. CDR1 and CDR2 (germline): MGHRA, YSYEKL. V trimming: 4 bases; J trimming: 6 bases; junction bases outside the gene matches: 22. The CDR3 protein is CASSLSIRDREFIKGEQYF. The CDR3 DNA reads as TGCGCCAGCAGCCTTAGCATCCGGGACAGGGAATTTATCAAGGGCGAGCAGTACTTC.

This clonotype turned up a few times. The rearrangement joins TRBV29-1 to TRBJ1-2; maybe TRBD1 (5 bases). CDR1 is SQVTM and CDR2 is ANQGSEA in the germline V gene. This CDR3 region has 11 residues. Trimming stripped 6 bases from V and 2 bases from J, with 7 bases between. The CDR3 is CSVGTNYGYTF. In DNA, the CDR3 is TGCAGCGTGGGGACCAACTATGGCTACACCTTC.

This clonotype was found many times. Sequence at one end of the junction differs from germline and may be a read error. The chain links TRBV7-4 to TRBJ2-5; perhaps TRBD1 as D (5 bases). This CDR3 region has 13 residues. The germline CDR1 and CDR2 sequences are SGHVT and SQSDAQ. For the CDR3, the DNA is TGTGCCAGCAGCTTACAGGGAAGAGACACCCAGTACTTT. Amino acid sequence: CASSLQGRDTQYF.

Many counts were recorded for this clonotype. V and J are TRBV2 and TRBJ1-6, with D unresolved. Per the germline V gene, CDR1 is SNHLY and CDR2 is FYNNEI. The CDR3 extends over 12 amino acids. Trimming stripped 7 bases from V and 7 bases from J, with 8 bases between. The CDR3 DNA follows: TGTGCCAGCAATGACGAAAATTCACCCCTCCACTTT. Encoded protein: CASNDENSPLHF.

This clonotype came up many times. The chain carries TRBV27 and TRBJ2-6, with D unclear. The CDR3 has 16 residues. CDR1 and CDR2 (germline): MNHEY, SMNVEV (reference sequence). Trimming removed 2 bases from V and 4 bases from J, with 12 bases in between. CDR3 DNA sequence: TGTGCCAGCAGTTTAGTGGCAGTGTCCGGGGCCAACGTCCTGACTTTC. Protein product: CASSLVAVSGANVLTF.

This clonotype came up a few times. The chain couples TRBV5-1 to TRBJ1-4, with D hard to call. CDR1 and CDR2 (germline): SGHRS, YFSETQ. The CDR3 covers 15 residues. The V end was cut by 1 base, the J end by 8 bases, with 15 bases between. In DNA form, the CDR3 reads TGCGCCAGCAGCTTGACACAGAGAGGCGACGAAAAACTGTTTTTT. Encoded protein: CASSLTQRGDEKLFF.

The rearrangement links TRBV5-1 to TRBJ2-5, with D unresolved. CDR3 length equals 17 residues. Trimming removed 0 bases from V and 0 bases from J, with 15 bases in between. The germline V gene encodes CDR1 SGHRS and CDR2 YFSETQ. This CDR3 is CASSLGPRPTYQETQYF. The CDR3 DNA follows: TGCGCCAGCAGCTTGGGTCCCAGGCCGACGTACCAAGAGACCCAGTACTTC.

This clonotype was recorded at least ten times. This chain joins TRBV9 and TRBJ2-6; D remains ambiguous. Germline CDR1 and CDR2: SGDLS and YYNGEE. The CDR3 sequence is 16 residues long. V shed 0 bases and J shed 0 bases, with 7 bases lying between them. CDR3 DNA sequence: TGTGCCAGCAGCGTAGGACCAAGCTCTGGGGCCAACGTCCTGACTTTC. Translating gives CASSVGPSSGANVLTF.

This clonotype occurred many times. The chain couples TRBV30 to TRBJ2-1; 7 bases fit TRBD1. The junction had 11 bases not matched to a gene; V was cut back by 5 bases and J by 7 bases. CDR3 length: 14 residues. The germline CDR1 and CDR2 sequences are GTSNPN and SVGIG (reference sequence). Written as DNA, the CDR3 is TGTGCCTGGCGACGACAGGGAAATAATAATGAGCAGTTCTTC. Translation gives CAWRRQGNNNEQFF. The variable domain in full, with the rest retrieved from reference TRBV30 and TRBJ2-1, is SQTIHQWPATLVQPVGSPLSLECTVEGTSNPNLYWYRQAAGRGLQLLFYSVGIGQISSEVPQNLSASRPQDRQFILSSKKLLLSDSGFYLCAWRRQGNNNEQFFGPGTRLTVL.

This clonotype has a count of ten or more. The CDR3 loop is CASSGTGKSSYEQYF. The CDR3 DNA reads as TGCGCCAGCAGCGGAACAGGGAAAAGCTCCTACGAGCAGTACTTC. This sequence joins TRBV5-1 and TRBJ2-7; perhaps TRBD1 as D (6 bases). This CDR3 has 15 amino acids. The V gene's germline CDR1 is SGHRS and CDR2 YFSETQ. Trimming cost V 4 bases and J 0 bases, with 14 bases left between them.

The table lists this clonotype with a few counts. Here the CDR3 reads CASSISGPATDTQYF. For the CDR3, the DNA is TGTGCCAGTAGTATTTCTGGCCCGGCCACAGATACGCAGTATTTT. This sequence joins TRBV19 and TRBJ2-3; D remains ambiguous. Germline values: CDR1 LNHDA, CDR2 SQIVND (reference sequence). V dropped 3 bases and J dropped 2 bases, with 12 bases sitting between them. The CDR3 loop spans 15 amino acids.

This clonotype was found many times. The chain recombines TRBV2 with TRBJ1-1, with a weak D call TRBD1 (6 bases). The germline gives CDR1 SNHLY, CDR2 FYNNEI. The CDR3 has 14 amino acids. The germline V and J ends were trimmed by 8 bases and 0 bases, with 13 bases remaining between them. CDR3 sequence (DNA): TGTGCCAGCCTCTCACAGGGAATGAACACTGAAGCTTTCTTT. Translated: CASLSQGMNTEAFF.

This clonotype was seen repeatedly, ten times or more. The V call is TRBV6-6, the J call TRBJ1-5; a possible D gene is TRBD1 (5 bases). CDR1 and CDR2 from the germline V gene are MNHNY and SVGAGI (reference sequence). The CDR3 runs 14 residues. Trimming left V 5 bases short and J 1 base short, with 9 bases between. The CDR3 DNA is TGTGCCAGCAGTACAGGTTTGAGCAATCAGCCCCAGCATTTT. Protein product: CASSTGLSNQPQHF.

This clonotype has at least ten counts. The V and J genes are TRBV2 and TRBJ2-7; D uncertain. V was clipped by 7 bases and J by 5 bases, with 12 bases between them. Germline V gene sequence: CDR1 SNHLY, CDR2 FYNNEI. The CDR3 consists of 12 residues. The CDR3 sequence is CASIRSGNEQYF. DNA for the CDR3: TGTGCCAGCATCCGCTCTGGCAACGAGCAGTACTTC. Full variable domain (missing parts from reference TRBV2 and TRBJ2-7): EPEVTQTPSHQVTQMGQEVILRCVPISNHLYFYWYRQILGQKVEFLVSFYNNEISEKSEIFDDQFSVERPDGSNFTLKIRSTKLEDSAMYFCASIRSGNEQYFGPGTRLTVT.

At least ten counts were recorded for this clonotype. The CDR3 region is CASSPAQLAGLTDTQYF. The CDR3 region has the DNA TGTGCCAGCAGTCCGGCCCAACTAGCGGGGCTCACAGATACGCAGTATTTT. The J gene is TRBJ2-3, the V gene TRBV12-3 or TRBV12-4; 10 bases are a match to TRBD2. V trimming: 5 bases; J trimming: 2 bases; junction bases outside the gene matches: 10. This CDR3 spans 17 amino acids.

In its sample, this clonotype was seen a few times. The V call is TRBV15, the J call TRBJ1-4; tentative D call: TRBD1 (6 bases). This CDR3 is built from 14 residues. The V end lost 4 bases, the J end lost 8 bases, and 14 bases lay between the germline ends. Germline values: CDR1 LNHNV, CDR2 YYDKDF (reference sequence). The CDR3 DNA sequence: TGTGCCACCAGCACGCGAGGGGGAGGGGAAAAACTGTTTTTT. This gives the protein CATSTRGGGEKLFF.

Only a few counts were recorded for this clonotype. The chain links TRBV27 to TRBJ2-5, with TRBD2 identical over 10 bases. The germline CDR1 and CDR2 sequences are MNHEY and SMNVEV (reference sequence). V trimming: 6 bases; J trimming: 5 bases; junction bases outside the gene matches: 6. This CDR3 has 14 residues. In DNA form, the CDR3 reads TGTGCCAGCAGGGGACTAGCGTTATCGGAGACCCAGTACTTC. The encoded protein is CASRGLALSETQYF.